These 2 T cell receptor beta chains came from one sample sequenced in a study of T cells in Graves' hyperthyroidism and ophthalmopathy. The TCR beta CDR3 regions underwent amplification using RNA transcripts as the source. TCR CDR3 regions were first amplified by RT-PCR with HTBI primers. TCRdb called the multiplex PCR reads again in MiXCR, with one record for every CDR3 protein. The table has more than 350,000 distinct CDR3 sequences, approximately 15% seen once. The sequenced material came from blood. Source of these receptors: a woman younger than 45 with Graves' hyperthyroidism.

This clonotype showed up many times. The chain carries TRBV28 and TRBJ2-5, with D perhaps given as TRBD1 or TRBD2 (6 bases each). This CDR3 has 14 residues. In germline, CDR1 is MDHEN, CDR2 SYDVKM. V dropped 3 bases and J dropped 5 bases, with 13 bases sitting between them. The CDR3 sequence is CASSLRRRGETQYF. In DNA form, the CDR3 reads TGTGCCAGCAGTTTGCGGCGGAGGGGGGAGACCCAGTACTTC.

This clonotype was seen only once. This chain connects TRBV7-8 to TRBJ2-1, with 12 bases matching TRBD2. With V trimmed by 3 bases and J by 6 bases, 6 bases remained unmatched. Germline CDR1 and CDR2: SGHVS and FQNEAQ. This CDR3 has 16 amino acids. The CDR3 DNA reads TGTGCCAGCAGCTTGCCTGGGACTAGCGGGTTCAATGAGCAGTTCTTC. It specifies CASSLPGTSGFNEQFF.